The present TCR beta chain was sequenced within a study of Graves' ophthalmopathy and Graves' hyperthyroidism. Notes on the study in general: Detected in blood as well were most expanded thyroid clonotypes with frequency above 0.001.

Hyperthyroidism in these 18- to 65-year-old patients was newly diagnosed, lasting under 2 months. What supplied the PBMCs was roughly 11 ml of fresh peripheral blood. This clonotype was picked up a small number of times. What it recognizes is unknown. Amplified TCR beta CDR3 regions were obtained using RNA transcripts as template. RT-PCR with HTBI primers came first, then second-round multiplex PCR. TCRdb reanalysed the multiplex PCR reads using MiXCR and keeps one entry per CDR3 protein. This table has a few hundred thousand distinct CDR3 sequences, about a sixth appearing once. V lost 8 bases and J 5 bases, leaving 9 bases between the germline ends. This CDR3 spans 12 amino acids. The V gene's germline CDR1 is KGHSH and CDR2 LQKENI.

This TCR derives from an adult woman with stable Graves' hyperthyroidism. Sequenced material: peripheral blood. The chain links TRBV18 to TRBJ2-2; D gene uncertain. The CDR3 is CASDIPTGELFF. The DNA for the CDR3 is TGTGCCAGCGATATCCCAACCGGGGAGCTGTTTTTT.